The T cell receptor (beta chain) under discussion was sequenced for a study of beta chain features in type 1 diabetes. Investigators reverse transcribed all isolated RNA, so they sequenced expressed TCRB transcripts. Using immunoSEQ multiplex PCR, the repertoire was profiled, and TCRdb retains in-frame clones only, with some absent. This table holds 200,000 to 250,000 clones, approximately 13% found once. With regard to this clone: What it recognizes is unknown.

General study findings and limits: All four CD4+ subsets from Type 1 diabetes patients carried moderately but significantly shorter TCRB CDR3s.

Central memory, naive, regulatory and stem cell-like memory CD4+ cells were sorted by CD45RO/CCR7/CD25/CD127/CD95/CD27. The V segment lost 3 bases and the J segment 6 bases; nucleotides outside the gene matches: 6. The CDR3 sequence is 14 residues long. Germline CDR1 reads SGHRS; CDR2 reads YFSETQ. This chain joins TRBV5-1 and TRBJ2-3, with TRBD1 identical over 8 bases. This receptor was obtained from a man between 25 and 39 years old with type 1 diabetes. Input material: naive CD4+ T cells from blood. The CDR3 DNA reads as TGCGCCAGCAGCTGGACAGGGCTGGAGGATACGCAGTATTTT. Its protein product is CASSWTGLEDTQYF.